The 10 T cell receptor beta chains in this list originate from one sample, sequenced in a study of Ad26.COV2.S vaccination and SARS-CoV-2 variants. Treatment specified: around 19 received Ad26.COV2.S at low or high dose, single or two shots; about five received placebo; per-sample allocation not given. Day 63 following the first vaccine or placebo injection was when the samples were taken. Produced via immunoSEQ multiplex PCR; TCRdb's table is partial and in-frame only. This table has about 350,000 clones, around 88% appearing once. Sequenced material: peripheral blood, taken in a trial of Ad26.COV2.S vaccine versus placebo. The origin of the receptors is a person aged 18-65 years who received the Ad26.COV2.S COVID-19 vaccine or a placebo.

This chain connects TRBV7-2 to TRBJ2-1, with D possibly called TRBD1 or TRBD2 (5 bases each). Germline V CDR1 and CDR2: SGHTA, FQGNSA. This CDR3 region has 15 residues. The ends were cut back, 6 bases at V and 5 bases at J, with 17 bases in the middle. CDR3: CASRSTGTKHNEQFF. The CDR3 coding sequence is TGTGCCAGCAGGTCGACCGGGACCAAACACAATGAGCAGTTCTTC. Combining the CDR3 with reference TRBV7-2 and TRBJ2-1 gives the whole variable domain GAGVSQSPSNKVTEKGKDVELRCDPISGHTALYWYRQSLGQGLEFLIYFQGNSAPDKSGLPSDRFSAERTGGSVSTLTIQRTQQEDSAVYLCASRSTGTKHNEQFFGPGTRLTVL.

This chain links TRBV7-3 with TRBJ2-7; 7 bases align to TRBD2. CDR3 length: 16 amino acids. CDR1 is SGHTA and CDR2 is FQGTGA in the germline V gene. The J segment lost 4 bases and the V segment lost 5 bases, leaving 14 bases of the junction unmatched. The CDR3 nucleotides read TGTGCCAGCAGCCCCGACTCGCGGGAGCTTCGGTACGAGCAGTACTTC. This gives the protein CASSPDSRELRYEQYF.

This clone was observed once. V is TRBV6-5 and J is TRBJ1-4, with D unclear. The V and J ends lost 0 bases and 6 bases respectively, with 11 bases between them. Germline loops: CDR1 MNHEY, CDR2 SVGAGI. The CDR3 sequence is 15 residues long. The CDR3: CASSYSGKLDEKLFF. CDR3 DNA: TGTGCCAGCAGTTACTCGGGAAAGCTGGATGAAAAACTGTTTTTT.

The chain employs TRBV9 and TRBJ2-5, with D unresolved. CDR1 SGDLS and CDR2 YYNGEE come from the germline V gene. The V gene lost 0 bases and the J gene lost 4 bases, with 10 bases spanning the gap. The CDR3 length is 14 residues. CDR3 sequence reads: CASSVGYPPETQYF. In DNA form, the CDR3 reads TGTGCCAGCAGCGTAGGGTACCCCCCAGAGACCCAGTACTTC. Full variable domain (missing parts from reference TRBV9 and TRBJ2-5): DSGVTQTPKHLITATGQRVTLRCSPRSGDLSVYWYQQSLDQGLQFLIQYYNGEERAKGNILERFSAQQFPDLHSELNLSSLELGDSALYFCASSVGYPPETQYFGPGTRLLVL.

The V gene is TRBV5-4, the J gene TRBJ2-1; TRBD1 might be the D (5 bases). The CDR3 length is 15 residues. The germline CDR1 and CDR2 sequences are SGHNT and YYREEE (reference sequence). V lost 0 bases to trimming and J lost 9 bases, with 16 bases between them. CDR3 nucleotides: TGTGCCAGCAGCTTGGGGTCAGGGTGGGATGGTGAGCAGTTCTTC. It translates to CASSLGSGWDGEQFF.

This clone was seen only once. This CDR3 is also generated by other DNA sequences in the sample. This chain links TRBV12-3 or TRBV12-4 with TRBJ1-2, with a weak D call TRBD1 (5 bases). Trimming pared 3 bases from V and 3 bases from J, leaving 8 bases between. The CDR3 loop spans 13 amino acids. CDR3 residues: CASSFGGDYGYTF. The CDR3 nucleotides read TGTGCCAGCAGTTTTGGGGGGGACTATGGCTACACCTTC.

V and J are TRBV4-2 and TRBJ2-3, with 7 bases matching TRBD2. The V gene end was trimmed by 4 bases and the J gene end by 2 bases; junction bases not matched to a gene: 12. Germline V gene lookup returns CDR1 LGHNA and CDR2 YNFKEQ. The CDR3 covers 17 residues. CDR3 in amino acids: CASSLKSGGGYTDTQYF. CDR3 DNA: TGTGCCAGCAGCCTCAAGTCAGGCGGGGGATACACAGATACGCAGTATTTT.

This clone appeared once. The chain's CDR3 is CASSVGLGSYNEQFF. In DNA, the CDR3 is TGTGCCAGCAGCGTGGGGCTGGGGTCCTACAATGAGCAGTTCTTC. This rearrangement joins TRBV5-5 to TRBJ2-1, with a possible D match to TRBD1 (5 bases). There are 15 residues in the CDR3. V was clipped by 4 bases and J by 1 base, with 12 bases between them. Germline V gene data show CDR1 as SGHKS and CDR2 as YYEKEE (reference sequence).

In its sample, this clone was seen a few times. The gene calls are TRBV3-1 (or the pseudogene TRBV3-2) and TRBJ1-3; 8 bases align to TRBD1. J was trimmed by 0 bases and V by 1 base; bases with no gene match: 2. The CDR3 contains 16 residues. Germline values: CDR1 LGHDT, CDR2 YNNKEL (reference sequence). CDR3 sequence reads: CASSQGQGISGNTIYF. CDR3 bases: TGTGCCAGCAGCCAAGGACAGGGGATCTCTGGAAACACCATATATTTT.

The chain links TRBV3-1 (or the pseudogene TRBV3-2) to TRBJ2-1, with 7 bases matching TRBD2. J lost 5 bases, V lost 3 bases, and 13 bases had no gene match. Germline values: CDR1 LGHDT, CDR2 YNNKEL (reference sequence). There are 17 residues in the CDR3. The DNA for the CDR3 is TGTGCCAGCAGCCACGACCCGGCGACTAGCCGGGACAATGAGCAGTTCTTC. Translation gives CASSHDPATSRDNEQFF.